This T cell receptor (beta chain) is drawn from a study of blood T cell repertoires in COVID-19. Study context: Collection of acute and convalescent COVID-19 samples took place in the United States, Italy and Spain. PBMCs, B-cell-depleted T cells, or T cells were the source of the cDNA or gDNA that made up the material.

Germline trimming cut 6 bases from V and 6 bases from J; bases unmatched to any gene: 13. This CDR3 is 15 amino acids long. Germline V gives CDR1 LNHDA, CDR2 SQIVND (reference sequence). Data came from immunoSEQ multiplex PCR; TCRdb stores just in-frame clones and leaves some out. The sample consists of under 500,000 clones, nearly 90% of them appearing once. Participants, roughly 18 to 89 years old, spanned more than 20 US areas. Participants' reported clinical history set cohort assignment. Material for sequencing was PBMCs or T cells enriched from blood (not recorded which). This receptor was taken from a woman aged 18 to 35 with acute COVID-19. J is TRBJ2-5 and V is TRBV19; 7 bases map to TRBD1. CDR3 residues: CASSIGEQGWQTQYF. CDR3 in DNA: TGTGCCAGTAGCATCGGGGAACAGGGGTGGCAGACCCAGTACTTC.